This TCR beta chain was retrieved from a study of blood T cell repertoires in COVID-19. Study in general: Acute and convalescent COVID-19 specimens originated in the United States, Italy and Spain. T cells, B-cell-depleted T cells, or PBMCs provided the cDNA or gDNA that served as material.

Source study methods: Estimates of nucleated cell counts were drawn from the amplification of reference gene primers. Produced via immunoSEQ multiplex PCR; TCRdb's table is partial and in-frame only. The V and J calls and the clone size are those of that table, but D and trimming were determined from the DNA. The profile covers tens of thousands of clones, with 85% to 90% appearing a single time and about 15% taken by the ten largest. V trimming: 4 bases; J trimming: 7 bases; junction bases outside the gene matches: 16. The CDR3 has 17 residues. From germline, CDR1 is KGHDR and CDR2 SFDVKD. The sample was peripheral blood. The rearrangement uses TRBV24-1 and TRBJ1-2; 8 bases fit TRBD1. The TCR was taken from a human donor in a cohort sampled during active COVID-19. The DNA for the CDR3 is TGTGCCACCAGTGACGTTACCGGGACAGGAGGATATGTTGGCTACACCTTC. It is translated as CATSDVTGTGGYVGYTF.